This T cell receptor beta chain emerged from a study of metastatic and nonmetastatic thyroid tumors. Study summary: The study looked at repertoires side by side in blood and in tumor or nodule tissue from malignant and benign thyroid patients. Whole-study results and caveats: In both blood and tumor samples, TCR beta diversity was reported significantly higher for malignant than benign nodules.

This clone has only a few counts. Antigen specificity is unknown. Original processing notes: The authors used CDR3 differences across clinicopathological groups to build a distant-metastasis classifier for papillary thyroid cancer. TCRdb ran MiXCR on the PCR reads. These V and J calls are TCRdb output, not the study's own analysis. The sample shows around 50,000 clones, almost 30% of them seen only once. Every patient underwent thyroid surgery untreated. The CDR3 is made up of 14 amino acids. The germline V gene encodes CDR1 MNHNS and CDR2 SASEGT. J gave up 3 bases and V 6 bases, and 4 bases lay outside the gene matches.

Source material: blood. The rearrangement joins TRBV6-1 to TRBJ1-3, with 8 bases that match TRBD1. This receptor was taken from a female donor with papillary thyroid cancer or a benign thyroid nodule (not recorded which). Some clones in this sample may be carry-over from other donors' samples. CDR3 protein: CASRFDRGGNTIYF. The CDR3 nucleotides are TGTGCCAGCAGATTCGACAGGGGTGGAAACACCATATATTTT.